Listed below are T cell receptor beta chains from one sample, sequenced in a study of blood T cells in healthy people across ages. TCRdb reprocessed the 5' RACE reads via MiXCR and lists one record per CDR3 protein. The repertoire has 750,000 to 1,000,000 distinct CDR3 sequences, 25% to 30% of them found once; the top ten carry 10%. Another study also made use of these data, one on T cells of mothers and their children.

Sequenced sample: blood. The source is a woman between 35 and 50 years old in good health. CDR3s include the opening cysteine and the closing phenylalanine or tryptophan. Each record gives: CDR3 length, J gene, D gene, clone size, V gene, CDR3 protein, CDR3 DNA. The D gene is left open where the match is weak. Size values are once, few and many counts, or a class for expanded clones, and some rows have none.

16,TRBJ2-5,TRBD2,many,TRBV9,CASSVASGGHQETQYF,TGTGCCAGCAGCGTAGCCAGCGGGGGACACCAAGAGACCCAGTACTTC
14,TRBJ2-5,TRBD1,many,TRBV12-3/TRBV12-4,CASTRTGVQETQYF,TGTGCCAGCACGAGGACAGGGGTCCAAGAGACCCAGTACTTC
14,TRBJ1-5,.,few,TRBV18,CASSPRNVGQPQHF,TGTGCCAGCTCACCCAGAAATGTTGGTCAGCCCCAGCATTTT
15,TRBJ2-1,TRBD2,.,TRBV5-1,CASSSAAGGRGEQFF,TGCGCCAGCAGCTCTGCAGCGGGGGGGCGCGGTGAGCAGTTCTTC
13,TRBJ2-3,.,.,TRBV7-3,CASSWGTADTQYF,TGTGCCAGCAGCTGGGGTACTGCAGATACGCAGTATTTT
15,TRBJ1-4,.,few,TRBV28,CASSSQSGAYEKLFF,TGTGCCAGCAGTTCTCAGTCAGGGGCGTATGAAAAACTGTTTTTT
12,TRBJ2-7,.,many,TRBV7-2,CASSLGRDRQYF,TGTGCCAGCAGCTTAGGACGTGACCGACAGTACTTC
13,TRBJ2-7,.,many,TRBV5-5,CASRPSTGFEQYF,TGTGCCAGCAGACCATCTACAGGGTTCGAGCAGTACTTC
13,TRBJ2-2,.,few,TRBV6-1,CASTGVNTGELFF,TGTGCCAGCACCGGAGTGAACACCGGGGAGCTGTTTTTT
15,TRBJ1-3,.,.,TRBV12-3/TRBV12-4,CASSRTGTSGNTIYF,TGTGCCAGCAGTCGAACTGGGACCTCTGGAAACACCATATATTTT
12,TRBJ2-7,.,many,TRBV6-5,CASSYSRDEQYF,TGTGCCAGCAGTTACTCGAGGGACGAGCAGTACTTC
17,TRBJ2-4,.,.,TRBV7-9,CSSSYGLMGREKNIQYF,TGTTCCAGCAGCTACGGCCTGATGGGCAGAGAGAAAAACATTCAGTACTTC
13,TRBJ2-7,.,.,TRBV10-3,CAIRGTPGSEQYF,TGTGCCATCAGGGGGACTCCGGGTTCCGAGCAGTACTTC
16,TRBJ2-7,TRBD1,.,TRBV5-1,CAGSLPGTDSSYEQYF,TGCGCCGGCAGCCTACCCGGGACAGATAGCTCCTACGAGCAGTACTTC
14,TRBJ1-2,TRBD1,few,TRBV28,CASSRDRGRRGYTF,TGTGCCAGCAGCAGGGACAGGGGACGTCGTGGCTACACCTTC
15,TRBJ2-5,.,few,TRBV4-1,CASSQDGEYQETQYF,TGCGCCAGCAGCCAAGATGGAGAGTACCAAGAGACCCAGTACTTC